This T cell receptor (beta chain) was identified during a study of cytotoxic CD8 clonotypes in ibrutinib-treated CLL. The overall study: The patients comprised approximately ten relapsed/refractory and about 16 treatment-naive cases, some 17 IGHV unmutated. Outcomes included 24 partial and 2 complete responses; after median roughly 70 months, roughly 14 stayed remitted and around 12 progressed.

Trimming left V 7 bases short and J 8 bases short, with 20 bases between. Per germline, CDR1 LNHDA and CDR2 SQIVND (reference sequence). CDR3 size: 14 residues. This table comes from immunoSEQ multiplex PCR, and its TCRdb copy is limited to in-frame clones, with some not included. The table has some 150,000 clones, about 80% seen once. The chain recombines TRBV19 with TRBJ1-2; a weak D match, TRBD1 (5 bases). The receptor's source is a human donor with chronic lymphocytic leukemia. The sample consisted of PBMCs, taken after 12 months of ibrutinib treatment. The CDR3 loop reads CASTLRDGGGGYTF. The CDR3 bases are TGTGCCAGTACCCTCCGGGACGGGGGTGGAGGCTACACCTTC.